The rows below give T cell receptor beta chains drawn from one sample of a study of cytomegalovirus exposure and HLA in healthy donors. Clones were read by immunoSEQ multiplex PCR, and TCRdb kept only the in-frame ones, dropping some. The profile shows 100,000 to 150,000 clones, about 96% of them singletons. Sequencing was performed on PBMCs. The receptors were gathered from a man aged 18-30 years in good health and CMV-seronegative. CDR3s include the opening cysteine and the closing phenylalanine or tryptophan. The D gene is left open where the match is weak. For some rows the clone size is stated as once, few or many, or as a class when expanded; others skip it.

v_gene	d_gene	abundance	j_gene	CDR3aa	CDR3nt
TRBV4-1	NA	NA	TRBJ2-2	CASSQDRLTGELFF	TGCGCCAGCAGCCAAGACAGGCTAACCGGGGAGCTGTTTTTT
TRBV11-3	TRBD1	NA	TRBJ2-3	CASSGGTGASTDTQYF	TGTGCCAGCAGCGGGGGGACAGGGGCTAGCACAGATACGCAGTATTTT
TRBV15	TRBD1	NA	TRBJ2-7	CATSRGGQGSYEQYF	TGTGCCACCAGCAGAGGGGGACAGGGATCCTACGAGCAGTACTTC
TRBV7-9	NA	NA	TRBJ1-1	CASSLGRGNTEAFF	TGTGCCAGCAGCTTGGGTAGGGGGAACACTGAAGCTTTCTTT
TRBV15	NA	NA	TRBJ2-1	CATSREKSSYNEQFF	TGTGCCACCAGCAGAGAAAAGAGCTCCTACAATGAGCAGTTCTTC
TRBV6-5	NA	NA	TRBJ1-3	CASKTRSGNTIYF	TGTGCCAGCAAAACACGCTCTGGAAACACCATATATTTT
TRBV4-3	NA	NA	TRBJ1-2	CASRLTGTGNYGYTF	TGCGCCAGCAGACTTACAGGGACGGGTAACTATGGCTACACCTTC
TRBV7-9	NA	NA	TRBJ2-5	CASSLVTDLGGLVETQYF	TGTGCCAGCAGCTTAGTAACGGACCTTGGGGGGTTGGTAGAGACCCAGTACTTC
TRBV7-8	NA	NA	TRBJ2-3	CASSPGTAGTDTQYF	TGTGCCAGCAGCCCTGGGACAGCGGGTACAGATACGCAGTATTTT
TRBV7-9	TRBD1	NA	TRBJ2-2	CASRPGTANTGELFF	TGTGCCAGCCGGCCCGGGACAGCGAACACCGGGGAGCTGTTTTTT
TRBV30	NA	NA	TRBJ2-3	CAWTPGVLGTDTQYF	TGTGCCTGGACCCCGGGGGTCCTCGGCACAGATACGCAGTATTTT
TRBV4-1	NA	NA	TRBJ2-1	CASSQGLRRDSSYNEQFF	TGCGCCAGCAGCCAAGGACTAAGACGGGACTCGTCCTACAATGAGCAGTTCTTC
TRBV19	TRBD1	NA	TRBJ1-4	CASGDREKLFF	TGTGCCAGTGGGGACAGGGAAAAACTGTTTTTT
TRBV6-1	TRBD1	NA	TRBJ2-1	CASSEGRQGPKQFF	TGTGCCAGCAGTGAGGGGAGACAGGGGCCGAAGCAGTTCTTC
TRBV29-1	TRBD2	once	TRBJ2-7	CSVEILAGGTYEQYF	TGCAGCGTTGAAATACTAGCGGGAGGGACCTACGAGCAGTACTTC
TRBV4-3	TRBD2	NA	TRBJ2-2	CASSPSPTSGSSTGELFF	TGCGCCAGCAGCCCCTCCCCTACTAGCGGGAGTAGCACCGGGGAGCTGTTTTTT
TRBV28	TRBD1	NA	TRBJ1-3	CATRDSYSGNTIYF	TGTGCCACAAGGGACAGTTACTCTGGAAACACCATATATTTT
TRBV13	NA	NA	TRBJ2-1	CASSLGTLNEQFF	TGTGCCAGCAGCCTCGGGACTCTAAATGAGCAGTTCTTC
TRBV9	NA	NA	TRBJ2-3	CASSEAAADTQYF	TGTGCCAGCAGCGAGGCCGCGGCAGATACGCAGTATTTT
TRBV5-1	TRBD1	once	TRBJ1-2	CASSLSGTATYYGYTF	TGCGCCAGCAGCTTGTCCGGGACAGCGACCTACTATGGCTACACCTTC
TRBV28	NA	NA	TRBJ1-3	CASSRTRVSGNTIYF	TGTGCCAGCAGTCGGACCAGGGTCTCTGGAAACACCATATATTTT
TRBV6-5	NA	NA	TRBJ1-2	CASSTGRTHGYTF	TGTGCCAGCAGCACCGGGAGGACCCATGGCTACACCTTC
TRBV29-1	NA	NA	TRBJ1-2	CSVPQGTNYGYTF	TGCAGCGTACCCCAGGGGACTAACTATGGCTACACCTTC
TRBV9	NA	NA	TRBJ2-4	CASSVDGDGKNIQYF	TGTGCCAGCAGCGTAGACGGGGATGGCAAAAACATTCAGTACTTC
TRBV4-2	TRBD2	NA	TRBJ2-3	CASSQGLATDTQYF	TGTGCCAGCAGCCAGGGACTAGCGACAGATACGCAGTATTTT
TRBV4-2	NA	NA	TRBJ2-3	CASSQETGTDTQYF	TGTGCCAGCAGCCAAGAAACTGGCACAGATACGCAGTATTTT
TRBV29-1	NA	NA	TRBJ1-4	CSAGRVTNEKLFF	TGCAGCGCCGGCCGGGTGACTAATGAAAAACTGTTTTTT
TRBV5-1	TRBD2	NA	TRBJ2-1	CASSSAASGRVLNEQFF	TGCGCCAGCAGCTCCGCTGCGAGCGGGAGGGTCCTCAATGAGCAGTTCTTC
TRBV4-1	NA	NA	TRBJ2-6	CASSQVQGALSGANVLTF	TGCGCCAGCAGCCAAGTCCAAGGGGCCCTATCTGGGGCCAACGTCCTGACTTTC
TRBV9	NA	NA	TRBJ2-3	CASSAPVTDTQYF	TGTGCCAGCAGCGCTCCGGTCACAGATACGCAGTATTTT
TRBV27	TRBD2	once	TRBJ2-3	CATGQSGGPDTQYF	TGTGCCACCGGGCAAAGCGGGGGCCCAGATACGCAGTATTTT
TRBV10-3	TRBD1	once	TRBJ1-2	CAISEKRDRSYGYTF	TGTGCCATCAGTGAGAAGAGGGACAGAAGCTATGGCTACACCTTC
TRBV4-3	NA	NA	TRBJ1-2	CASSPGTARGKGYTF	TGCGCCAGCAGCCCAGGGACTGCCCGCGGAAAGGGCTACACCTTC
TRBV6-6	NA	once	TRBJ2-7	CASSSANYEQYF	TGTGCCAGCAGTTCTGCGAACTACGAGCAGTACTTC
TRBV6-1	NA	NA	TRBJ2-7	CASTPPAGISYEQYF	TGTGCCAGCACCCCCCCAGCGGGTATAAGCTACGAGCAGTACTTC
TRBV7-9	TRBD2	NA	TRBJ2-3	CASSSRQGGPSGSPDTQYF	TGTGCCAGCAGCTCACGACAGGGAGGGCCTAGCGGGAGCCCAGATACGCAGTATTTT
TRBV6-5	TRBD2	few	TRBJ2-3	CASSYSSGSPDTQYF	TGTGCCAGCAGTTACTCGAGCGGGAGCCCAGATACGCAGTATTTT
TRBV5-1	NA	NA	TRBJ1-2	CASSLAVGANYGYTF	TGCGCCAGCAGCTTGGCCGTGGGAGCTAACTATGGCTACACCTTC
TRBV30	TRBD2	NA	TRBJ2-1	CAWSFRTSRNNEQFF	TGTGCCTGGAGTTTTCGGACTAGCCGCAACAATGAGCAGTTCTTC
TRBV5-4	TRBD1	once	TRBJ1-1	CASGLETGSTEAFF	TGTGCCAGCGGTCTTGAGACAGGGTCCACTGAAGCTTTCTTT
TRBV4-3	NA	once	TRBJ2-5	CASSQGKLAGETQYF	TGCGCCAGCAGCCAAGGAAAACTGGCGGGTGAGACCCAGTACTTC
TRBV11-2	NA	few	TRBJ1-1	CASNRDAVKTEAFF	TGTGCCAGCAACCGCGACGCGGTGAAGACTGAAGCTTTCTTT
TRBV4-2	TRBD2	NA	TRBJ2-5	CASSQVVPSGSEVTQYF	TGTGCCAGCAGCCAAGTTGTGCCTAGCGGGAGCGAGGTGACCCAGTACTTC
TRBV19	TRBD1	NA	TRBJ2-7	CASTGQGRSEQYF	TGTGCCAGTACGGGACAGGGGAGGAGCGAGCAGTACTTC
TRBV29-1	TRBD1	NA	TRBJ2-1	CSVERAGQGWNEQFF	TGCAGCGTTGAAAGAGCGGGACAGGGGTGGAATGAGCAGTTCTTC
TRBV7-9	TRBD1	NA	TRBJ1-4	CASSLGQGATNEKLFF	TGTGCCAGCAGCTTAGGACAGGGGGCAACTAATGAAAAACTGTTTTTT